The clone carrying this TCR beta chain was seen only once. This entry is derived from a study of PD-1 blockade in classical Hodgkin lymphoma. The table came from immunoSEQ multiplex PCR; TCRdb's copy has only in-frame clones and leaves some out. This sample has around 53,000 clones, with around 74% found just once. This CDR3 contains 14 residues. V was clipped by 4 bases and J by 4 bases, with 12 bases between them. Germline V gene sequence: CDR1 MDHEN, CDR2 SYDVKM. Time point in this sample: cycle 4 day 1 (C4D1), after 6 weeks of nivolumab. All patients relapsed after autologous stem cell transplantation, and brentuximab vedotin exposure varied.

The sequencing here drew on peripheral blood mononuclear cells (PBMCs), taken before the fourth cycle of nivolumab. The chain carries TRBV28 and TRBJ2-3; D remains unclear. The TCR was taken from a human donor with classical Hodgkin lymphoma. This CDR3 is CASSSGGRPDTQYF. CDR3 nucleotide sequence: TGTGCCAGCAGTTCGGGCGGCCGGCCAGATACGCAGTATTTT.